The 25 T cell receptor beta chains reported below all come from one sample, sequenced in a study of vaccination and CD4 T cells after COVID-19. Treatment indicated: roughly 10-day PBMC culture with coronavirus spike peptide pools or control peptides (ViraFEST assay). The Oncomine TCR Beta short-read assay sequenced DNA from cultured CD4+ T cells. MiXCR, run by TCRdb on the PCR reads, gives a single entry per CDR3 protein. The table records 15,000 to 20,000 distinct CDR3 sequences, 58% of them present only once. No antigen has been identified for these receptors. The sequencing used CD4+ T cells from blood, cultured in vitro, collected after SARS-CoV-2 vaccination. The receptors shown here come from a human donor who had recovered from COVID-19.

This chain joins TRBV5-4 and TRBJ1-2; the D is unclear. The germline V gene has CDR1 SGHNT and CDR2 YYREEE (reference sequence). V gave up 0 bases and J gave up 4 bases, with 13 bases separating them. The CDR3 has 15 residues. The chain's CDR3 is CASSLAIRDGYGYTF. Here the CDR3 DNA reads TGTGCCAGCAGCTTGGCCATTCGGGATGGCTATGGCTACACCTTC.

The chain recombines TRBV7-2 with TRBJ2-5; D not resolved. This CDR3 is built from 16 residues. CDR1 and CDR2 from the germline V gene are SGHTA and FQGNSA. V was clipped by 5 bases and J by 4 bases, with 20 bases between them. CDR3 nucleotide sequence: TGTGCCAGCAGCCCATCGAGGTGGCGTGACCGAGAGACCCAGTACTTC. Translating gives CASSPSRWRDRETQYF. Full variable domain (rest looked up from reference TRBV7-2 and TRBJ2-5): GAGVSQSPSNKVTEKGKDVELRCDPISGHTALYWYRQSLGQGLEFLIYFQGNSAPDKSGLPSDRFSAERTGGSVSTLTIQRTQQEDSAVYLCASSPSRWRDRETQYFGPGTRLLVL.

The CDR3 region is CASSEPPGPQYF. The CDR3 coding sequence is TGTGCCAGCAGTGAACCCCCGGGGCCCCAGTACTTC. V usage is TRBV2 and J usage is TRBJ2-5, with D possibly called TRBD1 or TRBD2 (5 bases each). The V gene's germline CDR1 is SNHLY and CDR2 FYNNEI. V lost 2 bases to trimming and J lost 9 bases, with 10 bases between them. This CDR3 spans 12 amino acids.

The gene calls are TRBV5-4 and TRBJ1-5, with 7 nucleotides matching TRBD1. The junction had 26 bases not matched to a gene; V was cut back by 3 bases and J by 2 bases. The length of the CDR3 is 22 residues. CDR1 SGHNT and CDR2 YYREEE come from the germline V gene (reference sequence). The CDR3 is CASSSPPPYKDRRGGGNQPQHF. In DNA form, the CDR3 reads TGTGCCAGCAGCTCGCCCCCCCCTTACAAGGACAGGCGGGGGGGCGGCAATCAGCCCCAGCATTTT.

J is TRBJ2-5 and V is TRBV20-1, with D possibly matching TRBD2 (5 bases). The V gene lost 0 bases and the J gene lost 5 bases, with 16 bases spanning the gap. Germline assignment: CDR1 DFQATT and CDR2 SNEGSKA (reference sequence). This CDR3 spans 15 amino acids. As DNA, the CDR3 is TGCAGTGCTAGAGATGCCCTGGGGAGCCGGGAGACCCAGTACTTC. It codes for CSARDALGSRETQYF.

The chain links TRBV29-1 to TRBJ1-1; D might be TRBD1 (5 bases). Trimming removed 4 bases at V and 3 bases at J, with 12 bases between. Germline V lookup: CDR1 SQVTM, CDR2 ANQGSEA. The CDR3 is 13 residues long. The CDR3 DNA follows: TGCAGCGTTGTACCCAGGGAGTACACTGAAGCTTTCTTT. Protein sequence: CSVVPREYTEAFF.

J is TRBJ1-4 and V is TRBV20-1; D is uncertain. The CDR3 spans 13 residues. CDR1 and CDR2 (germline): DFQATT, SNEGSKA (reference sequence). The CDR3 sequence is CSGGQATNEKLFF. CDR3 coding DNA: TGCAGCGGCGGGCAGGCAACTAATGAAAAACTGTTTTTT.

The rearrangement uses TRBV28 and TRBJ2-5; 16 bases agree with TRBD2. Germline CDR1 is MDHEN and CDR2 is SYDVKM. The ends lost 7 bases at V and 5 bases at J; junction bases unmatched: 7. This CDR3 is built from 16 residues. The CDR3 protein is CASNEGLAGGWETQYF. For the CDR3, the DNA is TGTGCCAGCAACGAGGGACTAGCGGGAGGGTGGGAGACCCAGTACTTC.

J is TRBJ1-5 and V is TRBV7-2, with D tentatively TRBD1 (5 bases). Germline loops: CDR1 SGHTA, CDR2 FQGNSA. The CDR3 loop spans 14 amino acids. Trimming stripped 5 bases from V and 5 bases from J, with 13 bases between. CDR3 coding DNA: TGTGCCAGCAGCACGGGGGTAGCTGATCAGCCCCAGCATTTT. Protein product: CASSTGVADQPQHF.

As DNA, the CDR3 is TGTGCCAGCAGTTACTCGAAAACCCGGGTTAACGGCTACGAGCAGTACTTC. Translation gives CASSYSKTRVNGYEQYF. This chain links TRBV6-5 with TRBJ2-7; D is undetermined. The V gene lost 0 bases and the J gene lost 3 bases, with 18 bases spanning the gap. Germline CDR1 reads MNHEY; CDR2 reads SVGAGI. The CDR3 is made up of 17 amino acids.

The genes are TRBV11-3 and TRBJ2-7; 13 nucleotides align to TRBD2. V shed 0 bases and J 1 base; nucleotides not matched to a gene: 3. The CDR3 is 17 amino acids. Germline loops: CDR1 SGHNT, CDR2 YENEEA. CDR3 in DNA: TGTGCCAGCAGCTTAGAACCACTAGCGGGAGGGTCCTACGAGCAGTACTTC. It yields the protein CASSLEPLAGGSYEQYF. Complete variable domain (other parts from reference TRBV11-3 and TRBJ2-7): EAGVVQSPRYKIIEKKQPVAFWCNPISGHNTLYWYLQNLGQGPELLIRYENEEAVDDSQLPKDRFSAERLKGVDSTLKIQPAELGDSAVYLCASSLEPLAGGSYEQYFGPGTRLTVT.

This chain uses TRBV20-1 with TRBJ1-4, with D perhaps matching TRBD1 (6 bases). Between the trimmed V and J ends, which lost 0 bases and 5 bases, there was a span of 13 bases. This CDR3 spans 15 amino acids. The germline V gene encodes CDR1 DFQATT and CDR2 SNEGSKA (reference sequence). Here the CDR3 reads CSARDVGGPNEKLFF. CDR3 DNA: TGCAGTGCTAGAGATGTGGGGGGCCCCAATGAAAAACTGTTTTTT.

This clonotype has only a few counts. The chain employs TRBV20-1 and TRBJ2-5; no reliable D call. Between the trimmed V and J ends, which lost 3 bases and 1 base, there was a span of 12 bases. CDR3 size: 14 residues. Germline-derived CDR1 and CDR2 are DFQATT and SNEGSKA (reference sequence). The CDR3 reads CSARPRSFQETQYF. The CDR3 region has the DNA TGCAGTGCTAGGCCCCGGAGTTTCCAAGAGACCCAGTACTTC.

The chain combines TRBV28 with TRBJ2-3; 10 positions agree with TRBD2. The CDR3 loop spans 16 amino acids. Germline V gene data show CDR1 as MDHEN and CDR2 as SYDVKM. Losses at the gene ends were 2 bases for V and 1 base for J; bases not matched to a gene: 3. The CDR3 DNA sequence: TGTGCCAGCAGTTTAAGAGCGGGAGGGGGCACAGATACGCAGTATTTT. Protein: CASSLRAGGGTDTQYF.

This clonotype was detected only a few times. V usage is TRBV20-1 and J usage is TRBJ1-5, with D possibly being TRBD1 (5 bases). This CDR3 spans 15 amino acids. V dropped 0 bases and J dropped 0 bases, with 9 bases sitting between them. Germline loops: CDR1 DFQATT, CDR2 SNEGSKA (reference sequence). The CDR3 is CSARDRGNSNQPQHF. The CDR3 DNA reads TGCAGTGCTAGAGATCGGGGGAATAGCAATCAGCCCCAGCATTTT.

The table lists this clonotype with a few counts. J is TRBJ2-3 and V is TRBV27; 7 bases match TRBD2. J lost 2 bases, V lost 5 bases, and 10 bases had no gene match. Per the germline V gene, CDR1 is MNHEY and CDR2 is SMNVEV (reference sequence). The CDR3 contains 16 residues. For the CDR3, the DNA is TGTGCCAGCAGTAGAAGACTAGCCCGTCTCACAGATACGCAGTATTTT. This encodes CASSRRLARLTDTQYF.

The gene calls are TRBV27 and TRBJ1-5, with D hard to call. The germline CDR1 and CDR2 sequences are MNHEY and SMNVEV (reference sequence). The CDR3 extends over 11 amino acids. Deletions cut 4 bases from V and 7 bases from J, with 5 bases between. CDR3 region: CASSCWQPQHF. The CDR3 DNA sequence: TGTGCCAGCAGTTGTTGGCAGCCCCAGCATTTT.

V gene TRBV11-3 combines with J gene TRBJ2-7; 8 bases align to TRBD2. Looked up from germline, CDR1 is SGHNT and CDR2 is YENEEA. The CDR3 is 13 amino acids. Losses at the gene ends were 5 bases for V and 5 bases for J; bases not matched to a gene: 5. The CDR3 is CASSVGLAHEQYF. CDR3 DNA sequence: TGTGCCAGCAGCGTAGGACTAGCCCACGAGCAGTACTTC.

The rearrangement uses TRBV7-8 and TRBJ1-1; D call uncertain. The V end was cut by 1 base, the J end by 6 bases, with 15 bases between. The CDR3 extends over 15 amino acids. Germline CDR1 reads SGHVS; CDR2 reads FQNEAQ. The CDR3 coding sequence is TGTGCCAGCAGCTTAGAACAATCGGGAGGCGCTGAAGCTTTCTTT. Translated, it gives CASSLEQSGGAEAFF.

The V and J genes are TRBV10-3 and TRBJ2-7; the D gene is possibly TRBD2 (5 bases). Germline CDR1 reads ENHRY; CDR2 reads SYGVKD. The V and J ends lost 2 bases and 5 bases respectively, with 13 bases between them. This CDR3 is 14 amino acids long. CDR3 amino acids: CAISERAGFHEQYF. In DNA, the CDR3 is TGTGCCATCAGTGAGCGGGCGGGTTTCCACGAGCAGTACTTC.

The chain has TRBV7-2 and TRBJ2-2; D is possibly TRBD1 or TRBD2 (5 bases each). The CDR3 is 15 residues long. Germline V gene data show CDR1 as SGHTA and CDR2 as FQGNSA. Deletions cut 4 bases from V and 6 bases from J, with 15 bases between. CDR3 loop: CASSWGLSGSGELFF. DNA of the CDR3: TGTGCCAGCAGCTGGGGGTTAAGTGGCTCCGGGGAGCTGTTTTTT.

V and J are TRBV5-4 and TRBJ1-2; 7 nucleotides match TRBD1. The CDR3 runs to 16 residues. The J segment lost 7 bases and the V segment lost 4 bases, leaving 16 bases of the junction unmatched. The germline gives CDR1 SGHNT, CDR2 YYREEE (reference sequence). The CDR3, as DNA: TGTGCCAGCAGCCGGCCGAGACAGGGAGGTGTTAGTGGCTACACCTTC. Amino acid sequence: CASSRPRQGGVSGYTF.

The chain employs TRBV6-5 and TRBJ1-2, with 8 nucleotides matching TRBD1. Losses at the gene ends were 3 bases for V and 0 bases for J; bases not matched to a gene: 18. CDR1 and CDR2 (germline): MNHEY, SVGAGI. The CDR3 is 20 amino acids. In nucleotides, the CDR3 is TGTGCCAGCAGTTATTTGTTCCAACAGGGGGTAGGGTCGGCTAACTATGGCTACACCTTC. This sequence encodes CASSYLFQQGVGSANYGYTF.

The chain links TRBV7-9 to TRBJ1-2; 8 positions agree with TRBD1. The CDR3 is 13 residues long. CDR1 and CDR2 from the germline V gene are SEHNR and FQNEAQ (reference sequence). J gave up 7 bases and V 2 bases, and 3 bases lay outside the gene matches. The CDR3: CASSLIGQGGYTF. CDR3 DNA: TGTGCCAGCAGCTTAATCGGACAGGGTGGCTACACCTTC.

The chain joins TRBV20-1 to TRBJ2-1, with D possibly being TRBD2 (6 bases). The length of the CDR3 is 15 residues. Germline values: CDR1 DFQATT, CDR2 SNEGSKA (reference sequence). The V and J ends lost 3 bases and 0 bases respectively, with 12 bases between them. CDR3: CSASPPGVSYNEQFF. The CDR3 nucleotides are TGCAGTGCTAGCCCCCCGGGGGTCTCCTACAATGAGCAGTTCTTC.